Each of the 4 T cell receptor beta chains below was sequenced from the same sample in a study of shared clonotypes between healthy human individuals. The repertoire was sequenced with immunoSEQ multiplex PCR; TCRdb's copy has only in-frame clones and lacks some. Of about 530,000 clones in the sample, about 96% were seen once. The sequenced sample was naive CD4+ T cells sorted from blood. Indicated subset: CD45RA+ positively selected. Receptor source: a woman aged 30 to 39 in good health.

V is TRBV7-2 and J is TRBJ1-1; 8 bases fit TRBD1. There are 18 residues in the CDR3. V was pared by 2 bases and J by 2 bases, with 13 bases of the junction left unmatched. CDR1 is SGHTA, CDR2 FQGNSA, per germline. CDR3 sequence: CASSLTNLWTGKNTEAFF. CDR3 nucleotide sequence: TGTGCCAGCAGCTTAACCAACTTATGGACAGGGAAAAACACTGAAGCTTTCTTT.

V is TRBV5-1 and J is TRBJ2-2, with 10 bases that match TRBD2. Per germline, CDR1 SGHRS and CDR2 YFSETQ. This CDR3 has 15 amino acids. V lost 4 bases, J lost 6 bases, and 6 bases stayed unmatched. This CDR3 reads CASSSGLAESGELFF. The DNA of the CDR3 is TGCGCCAGCAGCAGCGGACTAGCGGAGTCCGGGGAGCTGTTTTTT.

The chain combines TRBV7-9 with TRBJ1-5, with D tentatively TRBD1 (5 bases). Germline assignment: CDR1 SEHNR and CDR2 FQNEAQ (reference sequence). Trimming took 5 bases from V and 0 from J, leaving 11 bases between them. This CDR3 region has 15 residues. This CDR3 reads CASSAGLNSNQPQHF. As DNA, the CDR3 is TGTGCCAGCAGCGCGGGACTGAATAGCAATCAGCCCCAGCATTTT.

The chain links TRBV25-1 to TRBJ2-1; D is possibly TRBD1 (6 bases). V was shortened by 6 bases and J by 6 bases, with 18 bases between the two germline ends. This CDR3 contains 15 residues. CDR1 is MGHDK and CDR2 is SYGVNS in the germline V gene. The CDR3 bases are TGTGCCAGCAGCAGGGGACGAGCCCCCACCAATGAGCAGTTCTTC. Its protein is CASSRGRAPTNEQFF.